The 14 T cell receptor beta chains listed next were all sequenced from one sample in a study of human T cells and chemical hapten exposure. Each CDR3 protein gets one entry after TCRdb re-called the RACE reads with MiXCR. This table holds about 160,000 distinct CDR3 sequences, roughly a quarter found once. Specified time point: patch test 3, about 24 weeks after DPC sensitization. This sample's treatment: therapeutic diphenylcyclopropenone sensitization with weekly scalp DPC. This material consisted of whole blood, taken in connection with sensitization to the hapten diphenylcyclopropenone (DPC). These receptors were taken from a woman aged 18 to 35 with alopecia areata. Some clones in this sample may be carry-over from other donors' samples.

This clonotype was counted ten times or more. The rearrangement joins TRBV9 to TRBJ1-5, with D hard to call. V was pared by 4 bases and J by 6 bases, with 8 bases between. The CDR3 consists of 12 residues. Germline CDR1 SGDLS, CDR2 YYNGEE. The CDR3 spells CASSQGSQPQHF. CDR3 in DNA: TGTGCCAGCAGCCAAGGGTCTCAGCCCCAGCATTTT.

The rearrangement links TRBV27 to TRBJ2-1; tentatively, D is TRBD2 (6 bases). V was shortened by 0 bases and J by 1 base, with 10 bases between the two germline ends. The CDR3 totals 16 residues. CDR1 MNHEY and CDR2 SMNVEV come from the germline V gene (reference sequence). CDR3 loop: CASSLSPSVSYNEQFF. The CDR3 bases are TGTGCCAGCAGTTTATCGCCTAGCGTGTCCTACAATGAGCAGTTCTTC.

This clonotype showed up just a few times. The chain is built from TRBV7-9 and TRBJ2-7; TRBD2 matches at 7 bases. V shed 5 bases, J shed 3 bases, and the junction held 4 bases outside the gene matches. The CDR3 has 13 amino acids. The germline V gene encodes CDR1 SEHNR and CDR2 FQNEAQ (reference sequence). This chain's CDR3 is CASSPRDYYEQYF. The CDR3, as DNA: TGTGCCAGCAGCCCCCGGGACTACTACGAGCAGTACTTC.

V usage is TRBV5-4 and J usage is TRBJ2-2; D unresolved. The CDR3 extends over 14 amino acids. V was trimmed by 5 bases and J by 5 bases, leaving 13 bases between them. The V gene's germline CDR1 is SGHNT and CDR2 YYREEE (reference sequence). Here the CDR3 DNA reads TGTGCCAGCAGGCCTAATGGGCGAACCGGGGAGCTGTTTTTT. The encoded protein is CASRPNGRTGELFF. The full variable domain, completed using reference TRBV5-4 and TRBJ2-2, is ETGVTQSPTHLIKTRGQQVTLRCSSQSGHNTVSWYQQALGQGPQFIFQYYREEENGRGNFPPRFSGLQFPNYSSELNVNALELDDSALYLCASRPNGRTGELFFGEGSRLTVL.

There are a few counts of this clonotype. The J gene is TRBJ2-2, the V gene TRBV30; 7 bases are a match to TRBD1. The germline V gene encodes CDR1 GTSNPN and CDR2 SVGIG (reference sequence). The V and J ends lost 4 bases and 3 bases, in that order; junction bases with no gene match: 5. The CDR3 is made up of 14 amino acids. The CDR3 region has the DNA TGTGCCTGGATGACAGGGTTTCACACCGGGGAGCTGTTTTTT. Protein product: CAWMTGFHTGELFF.

This clonotype was observed many times. The chain has TRBV7-8 and TRBJ1-3; 7 nucleotides line up with TRBD1. CDR1 and CDR2 (germline): SGHVS, FQNEAQ. CDR3 length: 13 amino acids. The trim removed 5 bases at V and 5 bases at J, leaving 3 bases unmatched. The CDR3 DNA sequence: TGTGCCAGCAGCCCGGGACAGCGAAACACCATATATTTT. Encoded protein: CASSPGQRNTIYF.

This clonotype has a single count. The chain has TRBV3-1 and TRBJ2-7; D gene ambiguous. Trimming cost V 3 bases and J 0 bases, with 3 bases left between them. The CDR3 consists of 12 residues. Germline assignment: CDR1 LGHDT and CDR2 YNNKEL (reference sequence). The CDR3 here is CASSHHSYEQYF. Written as DNA, the CDR3 is TGTGCCAGCAGCCACCACTCCTACGAGCAGTACTTC.

V usage is TRBV7-2 and J usage is TRBJ2-1; 12 nucleotides agree with TRBD2. There are 16 residues in the CDR3. In germline, CDR1 is SGHTA, CDR2 FQGNSA. The ends lost 6 bases at V and 3 bases at J; junction bases unmatched: 6. For the CDR3, the DNA is TGTGCCAGCAGTTCCCGGACTAGCGGGGTCTACAATGAGCAGTTCTTC. Translating gives CASSSRTSGVYNEQFF.

The chain couples TRBV4-2 to TRBJ2-3, with a possible D match to TRBD2 (5 bases). This CDR3 has 13 residues. V lost 4 bases and J 0 bases, leaving 5 bases between the germline ends. Germline V gene data show CDR1 as LGHNA and CDR2 as YNFKEQ. The CDR3 loop reads CASSPGSTDTQYF. The DNA of the CDR3 is TGTGCCAGCAGCCCGGGAAGCACAGATACGCAGTATTTT.

The sample holds one count of this clonotype. The genes are TRBV6-5 and TRBJ2-4, with 9 bases matching TRBD1. Germline CDR1 and CDR2: MNHEY and SVGAGI. The J segment lost 7 bases and the V segment lost 2 bases, leaving 0 bases of the junction unmatched. CDR3 size: 13 residues. This CDR3 reads CASSYDRGNIQYF. The CDR3 bases are TGTGCCAGCAGTTACGACAGGGGGAACATTCAGTACTTC.

This clonotype occurred a few times. The chain joins TRBV19 to TRBJ2-1, with 9 bases that match TRBD2. The germline V gene encodes CDR1 LNHDA and CDR2 SQIVND (reference sequence). The V segment lost 5 bases and the J segment 2 bases; nucleotides outside the gene matches: 4. CDR3 size: 15 residues. The CDR3 nucleotides are TGTGCCAGTAGTTTAGCGGGGGAGACCTACAATGAGCAGTTCTTC. It is translated as CASSLAGETYNEQFF.

This clonotype was observed a single time. Since a much larger clone is just one base distant, this may be a read error. The chain employs TRBV4-1 and TRBJ1-2; D possibly corresponds to TRBD1 (5 bases). Germline V gene data show CDR1 as MGHRA and CDR2 as YSYEKL. This CDR3 is built from 15 residues. Trimming pared 5 bases from V and 6 bases from J, leaving 19 bases between. The chain's CDR3 is CASSWTNTNINGYTF. The CDR3 DNA reads TGCGCCAGCAGCTGGACAAATACAAACATTAATGGCTACACCTTC.

The chain carries TRBV7-6 and TRBJ1-1, with unresolved D. Trimming took 5 bases from V and 0 from J, leaving 16 bases between them. The CDR3 runs to 16 residues. The V gene's germline CDR1 is SGHVS and CDR2 FNYEAQ. CDR3 coding DNA: TGTGCCAGCAGCCCCACACCGCGGAAAATGAACACTGAAGCTTTCTTT. Its translation: CASSPTPRKMNTEAFF. The full variable domain, rest sourced from reference TRBV7-6 and TRBJ1-1, is GAGVSQSPRYKVTKRGQDVALRCDPISGHVSLYWYRQALGQGPEFLTYFNYEAQQDKSGLPNDRFSAERPEGSISTLTIQRTEQRDSAMYRCASSPTPRKMNTEAFFGQGTRLTVV.

The sample holds a few counts of this clonotype. The chain is built from TRBV18 and TRBJ2-7; 9 bases agree with TRBD2. Per the germline V gene, CDR1 is KGHSH and CDR2 is LQKENI. The junction had 4 bases not matched to a gene; V was cut back by 6 bases and J by 1 base. This CDR3 spans 14 amino acids. The CDR3 protein is CASSRTSESYEQYF. The CDR3 coding sequence is TGTGCCAGCTCCCGGACTAGCGAGTCCTACGAGCAGTACTTC.